A selection of T cell receptor beta chains follows, all from one sample in a study of immune heterogeneity within non-small cell lung tumors. TCRdb fed the multiplex PCR reads into MiXCR, producing one record per CDR3 protein. The sample shows about 21,000 distinct CDR3 sequences, around 28% of them seen only once. Sequencing input: lung tumor tissue. The receptors come from a man aged 40-55 years with non-small cell lung cancer. Both conserved end residues are trimmed from each CDR3. A clone size is listed for some rows: how often the clone was seen (once, few, many), or a class if it is expanded.

clone_size: medium-sized
j_call: TRBJ2-1
v_call: TRBV24-1
cdr3_aa: ATSAQRGSYNEQF

clone_size: NA
j_call: TRBJ2-2
v_call: TRBV7-3
cdr3_aa: ASRPDVTGELF

clone_size: few
j_call: TRBJ1-1
v_call: TRBV7-2
cdr3_aa: ASRTGGTDTEAF

clone_size: NA
j_call: TRBJ1-1
v_call: TRBV5-1
cdr3_aa: ASSLTDRGPAF

clone_size: medium-sized
j_call: TRBJ2-7
v_call: TRBV30
cdr3_aa: AWMTRAGKQY

clone_size: NA
j_call: TRBJ2-3
v_call: TRBV5-5
cdr3_aa: GSSLGLAGGRDTQY

clone_size: few
j_call: TRBJ1-3
v_call: TRBV10-3
cdr3_aa: ATGQGSTGNTIY

clone_size: NA
j_call: TRBJ2-1
v_call: TRBV12-3/TRBV12-4
cdr3_aa: ASSGLAGGSYNEQF

clone_size: NA
j_call: TRBJ1-1
v_call: TRBV4-3
cdr3_aa: ASSQENSHPAF

clone_size: few
j_call: TRBJ2-6
v_call: TRBV27
cdr3_aa: ASSIGTGGNVLT

clone_size: few
j_call: TRBJ2-2
v_call: TRBV5-1
cdr3_aa: ASSLTNTGELF

clone_size: NA
j_call: TRBJ2-2
v_call: TRBV4-1
cdr3_aa: ASSQIGLAGTGELF

clone_size: NA
j_call: TRBJ2-2
v_call: TRBV9
cdr3_aa: ASSDGTGATGELF

clone_size: many
j_call: TRBJ2-3
v_call: TRBV20-1
cdr3_aa: SALTSGSSRDTQY

clone_size: many
j_call: TRBJ2-3
v_call: TRBV24-1
cdr3_aa: ATRGLAGFTDTQY

clone_size: NA
j_call: TRBJ2-1
v_call: TRBV6-9
cdr3_aa: ASSYLLDEQF

clone_size: few
j_call: TRBJ2-7
v_call: TRBV4-1
cdr3_aa: ASSQTPGTATYEQY

clone_size: NA
j_call: TRBJ1-5
v_call: TRBV10-3
cdr3_aa: AISGGGEQPQH

clone_size: many
j_call: TRBJ2-7
v_call: TRBV19
cdr3_aa: ASSSDYSSYEQY

clone_size: many
j_call: TRBJ2-4
v_call: TRBV12-3/TRBV12-4
cdr3_aa: ASSFGTSGLAKNIQY

clone_size: NA
j_call: TRBJ1-2
v_call: TRBV4-3
cdr3_aa: ASSQDNAGGYGYT

clone_size: few
j_call: TRBJ2-3
v_call: TRBV9
cdr3_aa: ASSGQGSDTQY

clone_size: medium-sized
j_call: TRBJ2-7
v_call: TRBV6-2/TRBV6-3
cdr3_aa: ASSYRTGNEQY

clone_size: many
j_call: TRBJ2-7
v_call: TRBV20-1
cdr3_aa: SAAGTSGSLGEQY

clone_size: NA
j_call: TRBJ1-4
v_call: TRBV12-3/TRBV12-4
cdr3_aa: ASSEGDRAEKLF

clone_size: NA
j_call: TRBJ2-3
v_call: TRBV10-3
cdr3_aa: AISESTSGRGMDTQY

clone_size: NA
j_call: TRBJ2-2
v_call: TRBV7-9
cdr3_aa: ASGFRGTENTGELF

clone_size: many
j_call: TRBJ2-7
v_call: TRBV18
cdr3_aa: ASSPITGQPTYEQY

clone_size: many
j_call: TRBJ1-1
v_call: TRBV7-9
cdr3_aa: ASSFSNTEAF

clone_size: few
j_call: TRBJ2-5
v_call: TRBV24-1
cdr3_aa: ATSDSLPTETGAGETQY

clone_size: NA
j_call: TRBJ2-3
v_call: TRBV19
cdr3_aa: ASSMSQITDTQY

clone_size: NA
j_call: TRBJ1-5
v_call: TRBV30
cdr3_aa: AWSVTGDVGNQPQH

clone_size: NA
j_call: TRBJ1-1
v_call: TRBV6-1
cdr3_aa: ASSKPTGRAF

clone_size: NA
j_call: TRBJ2-1
v_call: TRBV3-1
cdr3_aa: ASSQDVRLLDGNEQF

clone_size: NA
j_call: TRBJ2-3
v_call: TRBV7-9
cdr3_aa: ASSSLDTYTDTHY

clone_size: many
j_call: TRBJ1-2
v_call: TRBV29-1
cdr3_aa: SVFGDIYGYT

clone_size: few
j_call: TRBJ1-1
v_call: TRBV3-1
cdr3_aa: ASSQGHIGQWGTNTEAF

clone_size: medium-sized
j_call: TRBJ2-1
v_call: TRBV20-1
cdr3_aa: SASSPGRYNEQF

clone_size: few
j_call: TRBJ2-7
v_call: TRBV11-1
cdr3_aa: ASNPAPTYEQY

clone_size: few
j_call: TRBJ2-1
v_call: TRBV4-1
cdr3_aa: ASSQVPKGVEQF

clone_size: few
j_call: TRBJ1-2
v_call: TRBV12-3/TRBV12-4
cdr3_aa: ASSLGRSGYT

clone_size: many
j_call: TRBJ2-7
v_call: TRBV6-2/TRBV6-3
cdr3_aa: ASSLGYEQY

clone_size: NA
j_call: TRBJ2-2
v_call: TRBV6-5
cdr3_aa: ASSYPVTGELF

clone_size: few
j_call: TRBJ2-3
v_call: TRBV27
cdr3_aa: ASSRPNSDTQY

clone_size: NA
j_call: TRBJ2-2
v_call: TRBV12-3/TRBV12-4
cdr3_aa: ASSSGAGPLPGEMF

clone_size: NA
j_call: TRBJ1-3
v_call: TRBV30
cdr3_aa: AWDGTGNTIY

clone_size: many
j_call: TRBJ2-3
v_call: TRBV14
cdr3_aa: ASSQYSGTADTQY

clone_size: many
j_call: TRBJ2-1
v_call: TRBV6-5
cdr3_aa: ASSYNGRASYNEQF

clone_size: once
j_call: TRBJ2-5
v_call: TRBV6-1
cdr3_aa: ASSVASGNVGQTQY

clone_size: many
j_call: TRBJ1-2
v_call: TRBV7-8
cdr3_aa: ASSLWTSRSYGYT

clone_size: many
j_call: TRBJ1-1
v_call: TRBV19
cdr3_aa: ASGPRVMNTEAF

clone_size: many
j_call: TRBJ2-1
v_call: TRBV19
cdr3_aa: ASSPKGRVAVSSYNEQF

clone_size: few
j_call: TRBJ2-1
v_call: TRBV11-3
cdr3_aa: ASSPRDRGSYNEQF

clone_size: NA
j_call: TRBJ2-2
v_call: TRBV4-2
cdr3_aa: ASSQGSLASLNTGELF

clone_size: NA
j_call: TRBJ1-6
v_call: TRBV15
cdr3_aa: ATSSLRLSSGDSPLH

clone_size: NA
j_call: TRBJ2-7
v_call: TRBV9
cdr3_aa: ASSVGAGGTSGSYEQY

clone_size: NA
j_call: TRBJ2-1
v_call: TRBV27
cdr3_aa: ASSPLGGGAFCEQF

clone_size: NA
j_call: TRBJ1-2
v_call: TRBV20-1
cdr3_aa: SDAGDGYT

clone_size: NA
j_call: TRBJ2-1
v_call: TRBV11-3
cdr3_aa: ASSQAYNEQF